This is a list of T cell receptor beta chains from one sample in a study of blood T cell repertoires in COVID-19. The repertoire was sequenced with immunoSEQ multiplex PCR; TCRdb's copy has only in-frame clones and lacks some. The sample holds 80,000 to 90,000 clones; approximately 82% are singletons and the top ten take approximately 1.2%. The sequenced sample consisted of peripheral blood. The receptors were gathered from a woman older than 75 with acute or convalescent COVID-19. Each CDR3 is given without its conserved first and last residue. The D gene is left open where the match is weak.

d_gene: TRBD1; j_gene: TRBJ2-7; v_gene: TRBV13; CDR3aa: ASSLGDRGVNEQY
d_gene: .; j_gene: TRBJ1-5; v_gene: TRBV10-3; CDR3aa: AISEAYQGNQPQH
d_gene: .; j_gene: TRBJ2-5; v_gene: TRBV5-1; CDR3aa: ASNPAEGETQY
d_gene: TRBD2; j_gene: TRBJ2-6; v_gene: TRBV9; CDR3aa: ASSVLAGVAGANVLT
d_gene: TRBD2; j_gene: TRBJ2-7; v_gene: TRBV11-1; CDR3aa: ASRRTVAGGGEQY
d_gene: .; j_gene: TRBJ1-3; v_gene: TRBV7-2; CDR3aa: ASSPSFSGFSGNTIY
d_gene: TRBD1; j_gene: TRBJ1-3; v_gene: TRBV6-5; CDR3aa: ASGGTAGNTIY
d_gene: .; j_gene: TRBJ1-1; v_gene: TRBV5-6; CDR3aa: ASSLRQGGMNTEAF
d_gene: .; j_gene: TRBJ1-1; v_gene: TRBV7-2; CDR3aa: ASSLTRLNTEAF
d_gene: .; j_gene: TRBJ1-5; v_gene: TRBV21-1; CDR3aa: ASSNGTGGNNQPQH
d_gene: TRBD2; j_gene: TRBJ2-3; v_gene: TRBV9; CDR3aa: ASSPLGRDTQY
d_gene: .; j_gene: TRBJ1-5; v_gene: TRBV6-5; CDR3aa: ASSESSDQPQH
d_gene: .; j_gene: TRBJ1-2; v_gene: TRBV5-1; CDR3aa: ASSSRGDYGYT
d_gene: TRBD1; j_gene: TRBJ1-1; v_gene: TRBV5-1; CDR3aa: ASSSDGQGNTEAF
d_gene: .; j_gene: TRBJ1-5; v_gene: TRBV28; CDR3aa: ASSPFPYSNQPQH
d_gene: TRBD1; j_gene: TRBJ1-1; v_gene: TRBV9; CDR3aa: ASSVAGTGLSNTEAF
d_gene: .; j_gene: TRBJ2-7; v_gene: TRBV10-3; CDR3aa: AISESEVAYEQY
d_gene: .; j_gene: TRBJ1-1; v_gene: TRBV4-1; CDR3aa: ASSGKQGAMNTEAF
d_gene: TRBD1; j_gene: TRBJ2-2; v_gene: TRBV19; CDR3aa: ASSPYRGYTGELF
d_gene: .; j_gene: TRBJ1-3; v_gene: TRBV28; CDR3aa: ASGALTSGNTIY
d_gene: .; j_gene: TRBJ2-1; v_gene: TRBV6-5; CDR3aa: ASSQTPRGYSEQF
d_gene: .; j_gene: TRBJ2-5; v_gene: TRBV7-2; CDR3aa: ASSLGALGQETQY
d_gene: .; j_gene: TRBJ1-3; v_gene: TRBV11-2; CDR3aa: ASSLVAGPNTIY
d_gene: TRBD1; j_gene: TRBJ1-5; v_gene: TRBV19; CDR3aa: ASSIEGTGGGQPQH
d_gene: TRBD1; j_gene: TRBJ2-1; v_gene: TRBV5-1; CDR3aa: ASSSQGALMTEQF
d_gene: TRBD1; j_gene: TRBJ2-7; v_gene: TRBV7-6; CDR3aa: ASEPTAGTGPHEQY
d_gene: .; j_gene: TRBJ1-5; v_gene: TRBV6-6; CDR3aa: ASSYAGVHQPQH
d_gene: TRBD2; j_gene: TRBJ2-3; v_gene: TRBV14; CDR3aa: ASSQPGLDTDTQY
d_gene: .; j_gene: TRBJ2-1; v_gene: TRBV5-1; CDR3aa: ASSLAGGAGYNEQF
d_gene: TRBD1; j_gene: TRBJ1-1; v_gene: TRBV7-9; CDR3aa: ASSSRTGANTEAF
d_gene: TRBD1; j_gene: TRBJ1-1; v_gene: TRBV29-1; CDR3aa: SVAKGQGAGAF
d_gene: .; j_gene: TRBJ1-1; v_gene: TRBV25-1; CDR3aa: ASSPRGGNTEAF
d_gene: .; j_gene: TRBJ1-2; v_gene: TRBV7-9; CDR3aa: ASSLVAGVIANYGYT
d_gene: .; j_gene: TRBJ1-2; v_gene: TRBV19; CDR3aa: ASSPGGNYGYT
d_gene: .; j_gene: TRBJ2-4; v_gene: TRBV7-8; CDR3aa: ASSPLGGGQY
d_gene: .; j_gene: TRBJ2-5; v_gene: TRBV29-1; CDR3aa: SAAPGVPRETQY
d_gene: .; j_gene: TRBJ2-7; v_gene: TRBV20-1; CDR3aa: SASALDSLIYEQY
d_gene: TRBD1; j_gene: TRBJ2-5; v_gene: TRBV2; CDR3aa: ASRPGTGQETQY
d_gene: .; j_gene: TRBJ2-5; v_gene: TRBV5-1; CDR3aa: ASSLGTKETQY
d_gene: TRBD2; j_gene: TRBJ2-7; v_gene: TRBV28; CDR3aa: ASRETSGTIREQY
d_gene: .; j_gene: TRBJ2-1; v_gene: TRBV21-1; CDR3aa: ASSPGLAGADEQF
d_gene: .; j_gene: TRBJ1-2; v_gene: TRBV10-3; CDR3aa: AISTGQSYYGYT
d_gene: TRBD1; j_gene: TRBJ1-2; v_gene: TRBV7-8; CDR3aa: ASSPGTGGGYGYT
d_gene: .; j_gene: TRBJ2-5; v_gene: TRBV7-8; CDR3aa: ASSLESGEPPETQY
d_gene: TRBD1; j_gene: TRBJ1-5; v_gene: TRBV5-5; CDR3aa: ASSSSGQQGGNQPQH
d_gene: .; j_gene: TRBJ1-1; v_gene: TRBV10-1; CDR3aa: ASSENPGSEAF
d_gene: .; j_gene: TRBJ1-6; v_gene: TRBV28; CDR3aa: ASTPGHFSPLH
d_gene: TRBD1; j_gene: TRBJ2-2; v_gene: TRBV24-1; CDR3aa: ATSDPGTGRANTGELF
d_gene: TRBD1; j_gene: TRBJ1-2; v_gene: TRBV10-3; CDR3aa: AISDSPYRQGSGGYT
d_gene: TRBD2; j_gene: TRBJ2-3; v_gene: TRBV5-1; CDR3aa: ASTNPRVAGGTDTQY
d_gene: TRBD2; j_gene: TRBJ2-5; v_gene: TRBV5-1; CDR3aa: ASSLGLAGGQETQY
d_gene: TRBD1; j_gene: TRBJ2-5; v_gene: TRBV15; CDR3aa: ATKTGGLETQY
d_gene: .; j_gene: TRBJ1-5; v_gene: TRBV6-5; CDR3aa: ASDWGGQGNQPQH
d_gene: .; j_gene: TRBJ2-4; v_gene: TRBV19; CDR3aa: ASSIGQLAKNIQY
d_gene: TRBD2; j_gene: TRBJ2-5; v_gene: TRBV14; CDR3aa: ASSQDRTSGTFQETQY
d_gene: TRBD2; j_gene: TRBJ2-7; v_gene: TRBV28; CDR3aa: ASSSSSGRAGNEQY